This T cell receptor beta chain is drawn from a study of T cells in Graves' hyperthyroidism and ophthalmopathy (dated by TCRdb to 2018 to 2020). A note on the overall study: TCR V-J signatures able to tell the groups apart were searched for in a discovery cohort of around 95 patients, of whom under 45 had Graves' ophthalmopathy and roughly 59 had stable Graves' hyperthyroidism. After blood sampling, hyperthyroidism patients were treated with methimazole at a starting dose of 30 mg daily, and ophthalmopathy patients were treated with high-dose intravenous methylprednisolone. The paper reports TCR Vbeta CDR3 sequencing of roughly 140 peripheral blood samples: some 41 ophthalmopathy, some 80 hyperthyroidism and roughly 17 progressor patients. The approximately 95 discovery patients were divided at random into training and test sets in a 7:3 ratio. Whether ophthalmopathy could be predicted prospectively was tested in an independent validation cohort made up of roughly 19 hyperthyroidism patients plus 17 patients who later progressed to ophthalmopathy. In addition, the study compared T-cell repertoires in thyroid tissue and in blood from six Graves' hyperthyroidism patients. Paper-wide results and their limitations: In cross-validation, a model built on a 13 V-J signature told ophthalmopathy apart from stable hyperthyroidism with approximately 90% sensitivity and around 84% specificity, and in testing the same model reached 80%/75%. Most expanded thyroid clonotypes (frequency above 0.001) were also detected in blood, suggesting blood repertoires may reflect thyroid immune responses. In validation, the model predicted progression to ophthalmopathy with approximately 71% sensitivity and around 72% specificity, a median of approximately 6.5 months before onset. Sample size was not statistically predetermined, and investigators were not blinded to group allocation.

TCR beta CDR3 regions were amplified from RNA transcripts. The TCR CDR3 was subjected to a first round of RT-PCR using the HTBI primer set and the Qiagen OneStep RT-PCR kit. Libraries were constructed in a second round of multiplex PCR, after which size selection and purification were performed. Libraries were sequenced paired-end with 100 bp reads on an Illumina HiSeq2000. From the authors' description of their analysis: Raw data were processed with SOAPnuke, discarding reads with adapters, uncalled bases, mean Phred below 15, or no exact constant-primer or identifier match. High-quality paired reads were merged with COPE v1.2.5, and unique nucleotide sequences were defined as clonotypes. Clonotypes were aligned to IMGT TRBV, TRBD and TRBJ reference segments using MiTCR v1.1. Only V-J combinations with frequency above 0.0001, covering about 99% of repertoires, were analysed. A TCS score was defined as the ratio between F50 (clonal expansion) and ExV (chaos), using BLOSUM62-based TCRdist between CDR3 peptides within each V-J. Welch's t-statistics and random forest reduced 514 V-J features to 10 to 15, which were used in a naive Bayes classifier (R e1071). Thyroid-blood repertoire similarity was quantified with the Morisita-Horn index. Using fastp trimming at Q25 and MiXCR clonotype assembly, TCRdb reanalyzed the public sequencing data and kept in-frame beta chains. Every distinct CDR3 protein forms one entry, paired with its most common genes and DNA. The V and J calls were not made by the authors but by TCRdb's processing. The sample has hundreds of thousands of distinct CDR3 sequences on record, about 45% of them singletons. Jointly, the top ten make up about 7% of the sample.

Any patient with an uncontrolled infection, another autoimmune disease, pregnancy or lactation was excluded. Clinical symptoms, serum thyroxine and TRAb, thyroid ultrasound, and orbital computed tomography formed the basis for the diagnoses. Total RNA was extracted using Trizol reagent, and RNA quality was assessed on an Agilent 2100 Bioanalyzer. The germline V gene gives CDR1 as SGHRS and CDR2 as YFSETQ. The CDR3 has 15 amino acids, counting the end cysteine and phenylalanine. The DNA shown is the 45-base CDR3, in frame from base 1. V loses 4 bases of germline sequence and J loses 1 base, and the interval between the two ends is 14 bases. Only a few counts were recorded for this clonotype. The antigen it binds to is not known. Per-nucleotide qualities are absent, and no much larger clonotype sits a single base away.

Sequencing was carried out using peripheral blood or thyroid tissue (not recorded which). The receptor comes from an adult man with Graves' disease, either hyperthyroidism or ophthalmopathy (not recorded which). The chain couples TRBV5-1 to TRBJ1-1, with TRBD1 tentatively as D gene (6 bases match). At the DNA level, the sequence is TGCGCCAGCAGCGACCGGGACATCTCGAACACTGAAGCTTTCTTT. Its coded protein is CASSDRDISNTEAFF.